Sequencing of this TCR beta chain was carried out in a study of shared clonotypes between healthy human individuals. Whole-study results and caveats: Against clonotypes common to all four donors, non-shared ones had lower generation probabilities. Naive CD4 clonotypes were shared across a handful of donors at roughly 4.6%.

The V and J ends lost 7 bases and 1 base respectively, with 7 bases between them. This CDR3 is built from 12 residues. CDR1 is MNHNS and CDR2 is SASEGT in the germline V gene. The material for each subset, its genomic DNA, was split evenly across several immunoSEQ plates. The authors loaded 200 ng DNA, 30,000 to 35,000 T cell genomes, into sorted-subset replicate PCRs. Sequencing was performed with immunoSEQ multiplex PCR; in TCRdb, only in-frame clones are kept and a portion is missing. Of roughly 1.4 million clones listed, approximately 98.5% are singletons. Worth noting for this clone: No antigen is known for it.

What was sequenced was naive CD4+ T cells sorted from blood. Subset given: CD45RA+ positively selected. This receptor was identified in a man aged 30 to 45 in good health. The chain recombines TRBV6-1 with TRBJ1-1; D unclear. The CDR3 nucleotides read TGTGCCAGCATCGGTACGAACACTGAAGCTTTCTTT. Translated, it gives CASIGTNTEAFF.